The 15 T cell receptor beta chains below were found in one sample sequenced in a study of tumor-infiltrating lymphocytes in primary liver carcinoma. Co-extracting RNA and DNA was done with roughly 18-32 mg of unsorted bulk tissue as input. A primer in the constant region served to generate TCR beta cDNA from approximately 460 ng of total RNA. What produced the TCR beta libraries was three nested multiplex PCR rounds using slightly modified ARM-PCR. PCR rounds one and two used TRBV1-TRBV30 forward primers with a C-beta reverse primer for 10 cycles each. TCRdb processed the multiplex PCR reads anew with MiXCR; each CDR3 protein has one entry. Found here are roughly 80,000 distinct CDR3 sequences, approximately 70% of them singletons; the top ten hold roughly a fifth. Material: liver tumor tissue from sampling region 1. Subset denoted: tumor region T1, superior pole. All receptors derive from a man aged 40-50 years with primary liver carcinoma and hepatitis B virus infection.

This clonotype was detected many times. The rearrangement links TRBV10-1 to TRBJ2-6; D call uncertain. Germline V gene lookup returns CDR1 WNHNN and CDR2 SYGVQD (reference sequence). The V end was cut by 2 bases, the J end by 3 bases, with 11 bases between. The CDR3 loop spans 16 amino acids. The CDR3 region is CASSEGSANGANVLTF. CDR3 DNA: TGCGCCAGCAGTGAGGGCAGCGCAAATGGGGCCAACGTCCTGACTTTC.

As regards this clonotype: One end of the junction is discordant with germline, which a read error may explain. The chain joins TRBV7-8 to TRBJ1-5; D is undetermined. The CDR3 consists of 14 residues. Germline CDR1 SGHVS, CDR2 FQNEAQ. CDR3 nucleotides: TGTGCCAGTAGCTTAGGCGCTTATAATGAGCCCCAGCATTTT. Translated, it gives CASSLGAYNEPQHF.

This clonotype was seen once. This sequence joins TRBV10-3 and TRBJ2-7; no reliable D call. CDR1 is ENHRY, CDR2 SYGVKD, per germline. V lost 0 bases to trimming and J lost 9 bases, with 9 bases between them. The CDR3 has 12 residues. Here the CDR3 DNA reads TGTGCCATCAGTGAGTCCCAGTATGGGCAGTACTTC. It is translated as CAISESQYGQYF.

This clonotype was detected many times. The rearrangement joins TRBV10-3 to TRBJ2-1, with TRBD2 matching over 9 bases. This CDR3 contains 17 residues. V shed 4 bases, J shed 5 bases, and the junction held 12 bases outside the gene matches. CDR1 ENHRY and CDR2 SYGVKD come from the germline V gene. The CDR3 region has the DNA TGTGCCATCAGTGGGGTTAGCGGGAGAGGAAGAGACAATGAGCAGTTCTTC. The encoded protein is CAISGVSGRGRDNEQFF.

Turning to this clonotype: An end of the junction differs from the germline gene, which may be a read error. The genes are TRBV6-1 and TRBJ2-3; D might be TRBD1 (6 bases). Germline CDR1 MNHNS, CDR2 SASEGT. The CDR3 sequence is 17 residues long. In DNA, the CDR3 is TGTGCCAGCAGTTTAACAGGGAGCGCCGTGGGCACAGATACGCACTATTTT. This codes for CASSLTGSAVGTDTHYF.

This clonotype was counted only a few times. The genes are TRBV6-6 and TRBJ2-2; D is uncertain. Looked up from germline, CDR1 is MNHNY and CDR2 is SVGAGI (reference sequence). CDR3 length equals 16 residues. Trimming left V 4 bases short and J 2 bases short, with 14 bases between. The CDR3 loop is CASSCTTDRNTGELFF. Written as DNA, the CDR3 is TGTGCCAGCAGTTGCACAACAGATAGAAACACCGGGGAGCTGTTTTTT.

With regard to this clonotype: The conserved phenylalanine or tryptophan is not found at the CDR3 terminus, so this likely reflects a read error. The chain is built from TRBV4-1 and TRBJ2-1, with TRBD2 identical over 9 bases. Germline-derived CDR1 and CDR2 are MGHRA and YSYEKL. This CDR3 spans 18 amino acids. Trimming cost V 4 bases and J 8 bases; bases outside gene matches: 18. For the CDR3, the DNA is TGCGCCAGCAGCCCGAGAGGATTAGCGGGAGATCAACGCGATGAGCAGTTCTAC. Amino acid sequence: CASSPRGLAGDQRDEQFY.

Regarding this clonotype: At one of its ends the junction is not consistent with the germline gene, which may arise from a read error. The chain joins TRBV6-5 to TRBJ1-5; 7 bases fit TRBD1. CDR3 length equals 16 residues. Germline-derived CDR1 and CDR2 are MNHEY and SVGAGI. This CDR3 reads CASRKRQGGVYQPQDF. In DNA form, the CDR3 reads TGTGCCAGCAGGAAGAGACAGGGAGGAGTTTATCAGCCCCAAGATTTT.

Concerning this clonotype itself: One junction end disagrees with the germline gene, perhaps due to a read error. V usage is TRBV6-6 and J usage is TRBJ1-1; 9 nucleotides match TRBD1. Germline V gene sequence: CDR1 MNHNY, CDR2 SVGAGI (reference sequence). CDR3 size: 14 residues. The CDR3 DNA sequence: TGTACCAGCAGTCCGGGACAGGGTAATACTGAGGCTTTCTTT. It translates to CTSSPGQGNTEAFF.

This clonotype was counted between two and nine times. One base away lies a much larger clone, so this may be a sequencing read error. The gene calls are TRBV7-9 and TRBJ2-2; 7 bases fit TRBD2. CDR3 size: 14 residues. The germline V gene encodes CDR1 SEHNR and CDR2 FQNEAQ (reference sequence). The CDR3 loop is CASSPGLNTGELLF. The DNA for the CDR3 is TGTGCCAGCAGCCCGGGACTAAACACCGGGGAGCTGCTTTTT.

On this clonotype itself: Since a much larger clone is just one base distant, this may be a read error. J is TRBJ2-7 and V is TRBV29-1, with D maybe TRBD1 (5 bases). The germline CDR1 and CDR2 sequences are SQVTM and ANQGSEA. The CDR3 totals 14 residues. This CDR3 is CSVSDRAGSNEQCF. The CDR3 nucleotides read TGCAGCGTCTCCGATAGGGCAGGGTCAAACGAGCAGTGCTTC.

In this sample, this clonotype turned up a few times. Possible read error: a much larger clone is one base away. The CDR3 region is CARSFRGEQYF. The CDR3 nucleotides read TGTGCCAGGAGTTTTAGGGGTGAGCAGTACTTC. J is TRBJ2-7 and V is TRBV12-3 or TRBV12-4, with D possibly matching TRBD1 (5 bases). This CDR3 is 11 amino acids long.

About this clonotype: Relative to the germline gene, one junction end is altered; a read error may explain this. The chain links TRBV6-5 to TRBJ2-3; D ambiguous. The germline V gene has CDR1 MNHEY and CDR2 SVGAGI. The CDR3 loop spans 13 amino acids. CDR3 region: CASSSHAPDTQYF. CDR3 DNA sequence: TGTGCAAGCAGTTCCCATGCTCCAGATACGCAGTATTTT.

Regarding this clonotype: It may be a read error: a sequence one base away is much more abundant. The chain joins TRBV2 to TRBJ1-4; D unresolved. Germline loops: CDR1 SNHLY, CDR2 FYNNEI. V lost 2 bases to trimming and J lost 8 bases, with 12 bases between them. The CDR3 length is 14 residues. DNA of the CDR3: TGTGCCAGCAGTGAAACGCTTTCGCCCGAAAAACTGTTTTTT. It is translated as CASSETLSPEKLFF.

In regard to this clonotype: At one end, the junction sequence differs from germline, possibly due to a read error. The chain employs TRBV6-1 and TRBJ2-6; D gene uncertain. Germline-derived CDR1 and CDR2 are MNHNS and SASEGT. The CDR3 has 17 residues. The CDR3 DNA follows: TGTGCCAGTACTTTCGATTGGGGAAGCTCTGGGGTCAACGTCCTGAGTTTC. Its translation is CASTFDWGSSGVNVLSF.